This paragraph covers one TCR beta chain sequence. Its antigen is unknown. Sequenced by immunoSEQ multiplex PCR; TCRdb stores in-frame clones only, minus some. The sample consists of tens of thousands of clones, approximately 86% of them appearing once. This sample is drawn from a study of OX40 agonist ivuxolimab in advanced cancers. Whole-study findings and limits: CD8+ T cells were the subset that, on average, had more expanded clones than CD4+.

V was shortened by 2 bases and J by 0 bases, with 13 bases between the two germline ends. The germline CDR1 and CDR2 sequences are SQVTM and ANQGSEA. The CDR3 length is 15 residues. This TCR derives from an adult with an advanced solid tumor such as melanoma, head and neck, liver or kidney cancer. The material sequenced was CD4+ or CD8+ T cells sorted from blood, taken in a trial of the OX40 agonist ivuxolimab. V gene TRBV29-1 combines with J gene TRBJ1-1; D is unresolved. As DNA, the CDR3 is TGCAGCGTTGAATCGCGCGACCTAATGAACACTGAAGCTTTCTTT. As protein: CSVESRDLMNTEAFF.